This T cell receptor (beta chain) comes out of a study of blood T cell repertoires in COVID-19. Study-level information: COVID-19 samples from acute and convalescent phases originated in the United States, Italy and Spain. PBMCs, B-cell-depleted T cells, or T cells were the source of the cDNA or gDNA that made up the material.

In the original workflow: It was from reference gene primer amplification that nucleated cell counts were estimated. TCRdb keeps only in-frame clones here, not all; method: immunoSEQ multiplex PCR. The V and J calls and the clone size are those of that table, but D and trimming were determined from the DNA. The sample has about 160,000 clones, approximately 92% seen once. The material sequenced was peripheral blood. The TCR sequence derives from a woman aged 50 to 60 with acute or convalescent COVID-19.

In DNA form, the CDR3 reads TGTGCCATCAGCCTGACAGGGGGCGAATTCTCGGGCACCGGGGAGCTGTTTTTT. It yields the protein CAISLTGGEFSGTGELFF. The chain uses TRBV10-3 and TRBJ2-2; 10 nucleotides agree with TRBD1. From germline, CDR1 is ENHRY and CDR2 SYGVKD. The CDR3 consists of 18 residues. V lost 6 bases, J lost 4 bases, and 14 bases stayed unmatched.